The TCR beta chain under discussion was sequenced for a study of cytotoxic CD8 clonotypes in ibrutinib-treated CLL. Notes on the study in general: Public clonotypes, found uncommonly, either contracted or stayed stable on treatment.

Depth targeted 1 in 200,000 to 1 in 1 million T cells, averaging about 9.2x coverage per clonotype. Generated by immunoSEQ multiplex PCR, the TCRdb table keeps only in-frame clones and is missing some. The sample has roughly 220,000 clones, more than 70% seen once. The CDR3 is 16 residues long. The germline V and J ends were trimmed by 5 bases and 4 bases, with 18 bases remaining between them. Germline CDR1 SGHVS, CDR2 FNYEAQ. Points on this clone: What it binds is not known.

This clonotype originated in a human donor with chronic lymphocytic leukemia. The specimen was PBMCs, collected after 12 months of ibrutinib treatment. This sequence joins TRBV7-6 and TRBJ2-1; possible D gene TRBD2, 8 bases. CDR3 in amino acids: CASSPQGVAGYNEQFF. The DNA of the CDR3 is TGTGCCAGCAGCCCCCAGGGGGTAGCGGGATACAATGAGCAGTTCTTC.